The clone carrying this T cell receptor beta chain is categorized as medium-sized (0.01 to 0.1%). This entry comes from a study of graft-versus-host responses after intestinal transplantation. The wider study: Each recipient received anti-thymocyte globulin induction, then tacrolimus and steroids for approximately three years.

The study plated roughly 200,000 CFSE-labeled responders with roughly 200,000 irradiated, violet-dye-labeled stimulators. CD4 and CD8 responders that proliferated in the reaction were FACS-sorted. The table came from immunoSEQ multiplex PCR; TCRdb's copy has only in-frame clones and leaves some out. The table has thousands of clones, roughly 30% seen once. This CDR3 has 13 amino acids. CDR1 and CDR2 (germline): MNHEY, SMNVEV (reference sequence). With 3 bases removed from V and 3 bases from J, the gap between germline ends came to 8 bases. Sequenced material: alloreactive CD8+ T cells from a mixed lymphocyte reaction culture, taken before transplantation. Subset described: CFSE-low proliferating T cells sorted from approximately 6-day pre-transplant mixed lymphocyte reaction (GvH or HvG direction). The chain uses TRBV27 and TRBJ1-2; tentatively, D is TRBD1 (6 bases). This clonotype was obtained from a human patient who was an organ donor for intestinal transplantation. DNA for the CDR3: TGTGCCAGCAGTTTGGGGGCCCACTATGGCTACACCTTC. Protein sequence: CASSLGAHYGYTF.